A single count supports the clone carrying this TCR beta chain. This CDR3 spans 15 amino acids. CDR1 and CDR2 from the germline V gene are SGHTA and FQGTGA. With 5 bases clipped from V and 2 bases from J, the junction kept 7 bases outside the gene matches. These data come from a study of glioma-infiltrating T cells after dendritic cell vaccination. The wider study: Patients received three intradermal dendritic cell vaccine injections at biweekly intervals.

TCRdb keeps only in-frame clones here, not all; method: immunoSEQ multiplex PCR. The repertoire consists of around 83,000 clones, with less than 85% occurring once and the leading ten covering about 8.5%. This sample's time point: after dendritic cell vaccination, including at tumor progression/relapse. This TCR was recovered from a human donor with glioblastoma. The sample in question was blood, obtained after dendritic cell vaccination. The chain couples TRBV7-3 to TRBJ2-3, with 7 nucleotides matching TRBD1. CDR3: CASSPGDRNTDTQYF. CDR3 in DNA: TGTGCCAGCAGCCCCGGGGACAGAAACACAGATACGCAGTATTTT.